This entry lists 20 T cell receptor beta chains sequenced from one sample in a study of cytomegalovirus exposure and HLA in healthy donors. With 60 Vbeta and 13 Jbeta primers, the PCR was carried out. Clones were read by immunoSEQ multiplex PCR, and TCRdb kept only the in-frame ones, dropping some. This sample's clone table lists tens of thousands of clones. The sequencing sample was made of PBMCs. The receptor set was obtained from a male donor in good health and CMV-seronegative.

The chain is built from TRBV2 and TRBJ1-5; D possibly corresponds to TRBD1 (5 bases). Trimming stripped 4 bases from V and 4 bases from J, with 14 bases between. CDR1 SNHLY and CDR2 FYNNEI come from the germline V gene. CDR3 length: 15 amino acids. The CDR3 nucleotides are TGTGCCAGCAGTGTTAGCAGGGCAGTTAATCAGCCCCAGCATTTT. This sequence encodes CASSVSRAVNQPQHF.

The chain is built from TRBV6-5 and TRBJ1-4; TRBD1 matches 8 bases. J lost 7 bases, V lost 6 bases, and 10 bases had no gene match. The germline CDR1 and CDR2 sequences are MNHEY and SVGAGI. This CDR3 is built from 15 residues. The CDR3 protein is CASSPDRGSGEKLFF. The CDR3 DNA is TGTGCCAGCAGCCCCGACAGGGGATCGGGTGAAAAACTGTTTTTT.

The chain recombines TRBV29-1 with TRBJ2-5; TRBD2 agrees at 7 bases. In germline, CDR1 is SQVTM, CDR2 ANQGSEA. The CDR3 contains 14 residues. J lost 1 base, V lost 4 bases, and 6 bases had no gene match. The CDR3 region is CSVGLSGGQETQYF. The CDR3 DNA sequence: TGCAGCGTTGGGTTATCGGGGGGCCAAGAGACCCAGTACTTC.

This chain joins TRBV6-5 and TRBJ1-3, with D possibly matching TRBD1 (6 bases). Trimming stripped 8 bases from V and 0 bases from J, with 11 bases between. The CDR3 sequence is 14 residues long. Germline-derived CDR1 and CDR2 are MNHEY and SVGAGI. CDR3 in amino acids: CASLGQSSGNTIYF. Here the CDR3 DNA reads TGTGCCAGCCTCGGACAGAGCTCTGGAAACACCATATATTTT.

The rearrangement joins TRBV4-1 to TRBJ1-2; D is ambiguous. The CDR3 loop spans 16 amino acids. The V gene's germline CDR1 is MGHRA and CDR2 YSYEKL. V gave up 4 bases and J gave up 5 bases, with 20 bases separating them. The CDR3 DNA reads TGCGCCAGCAGCCCTCAACTAGGGCAGATTGGGTATGGCTACACCTTC. This translates into CASSPQLGQIGYGYTF.

This chain joins TRBV29-1 and TRBJ1-2, with 11 positions matching TRBD1. The V and J ends lost 6 bases and 2 bases, in that order; junction bases with no gene match: 2. This CDR3 has 13 residues. Germline assignment: CDR1 SQVTM and CDR2 ANQGSEA. CDR3 DNA: TGCAGCGTCTGGACAGGGGGCAACTATGGCTACACCTTC. Amino acid sequence: CSVWTGGNYGYTF.

Turning to this clone: A read error may account for a junction end that differs from germline. The V gene is TRBV30, the J gene TRBJ1-5; D might be TRBD1 (6 bases). The CDR3 sequence is 15 residues long. Per the germline V gene, CDR1 is GTSNPN and CDR2 is SVGIG (reference sequence). DNA for the CDR3: TGTGCCGGGAGTGTACAGGGATGGGCCAATCAGCCCCAGCATTTT. It yields the protein CAGSVQGWANQPQHF.

The rearrangement joins TRBV18 to TRBJ2-5; D is possibly TRBD2 (6 bases). The J call is doubtful: the DNA matches TRBJ2-7 better. CDR3 length: 13 amino acids. Germline lookup yields CDR1 KGHSH and CDR2 LQKENI. CDR3 coding DNA: TGTGCCAGCTCACCATCGGGAGTGGGCGAGCAGTACTTC. As protein: CASSPSGVGEQYF.

The chain employs TRBV4-1 and TRBJ2-7, with 10 bases fitting TRBD2. The CDR3 extends over 18 amino acids. The germline V gene has CDR1 MGHRA and CDR2 YSYEKL. The V and J ends lost 0 bases and 0 bases, in that order; junction bases with no gene match: 8. As DNA, the CDR3 is TGCGCCAGCAGCCAAGATAGCGGAGCGGGGGGGCTCTCCTACGAGCAGTACTTC. It is translated as CASSQDSGAGGLSYEQYF.

The chain uses TRBV6-5 and TRBJ2-1, with TRBD1 matching over 8 bases. Germline V gene data show CDR1 as MNHEY and CDR2 as SVGAGI. The CDR3 is 15 residues long. Losses at the gene ends were 2 bases for V and 8 bases for J; bases not matched to a gene: 8. The CDR3 is CASSYGTGVIDEQFF. The CDR3 DNA reads TGTGCCAGCAGTTACGGGACAGGCGTCATCGATGAGCAGTTCTTC.

The chain joins TRBV20-1 to TRBJ2-7, with D maybe TRBD2 (6 bases). CDR1 and CDR2 (germline): DFQATT, SNEGSKA (reference sequence). V lost 6 bases to trimming and J lost 6 bases, with 12 bases between them. The CDR3 extends over 11 amino acids. This CDR3 reads CSARGGVEQYF. The CDR3 region has the DNA TGCAGTGCCCGCGGAGGGGTCGAGCAGTACTTC.

This chain joins TRBV28 and TRBJ1-1; a weak D match, TRBD1 (5 bases). The CDR3 has 17 amino acids. V dropped 2 bases and J dropped 3 bases, with 19 bases sitting between them. CDR1 and CDR2 (germline): MDHEN, SYDVKM. Here the CDR3 DNA reads TGTGCCAGCAGTTTAAATGTGGCGTCGCAGGGTGACACTGAAGCTTTCTTT. Its protein product is CASSLNVASQGDTEAFF.

The rearrangement joins TRBV11-2 to TRBJ1-5; D might be TRBD1 (5 bases). CDR1 is SGHAT, CDR2 FQNNGV, per germline. Trimming took off 0 bases at V and 7 bases at J, with 10 bases between the two ends. This CDR3 has 14 amino acids. CDR3 sequence: CASSLEGSGQPQHF. The DNA for the CDR3 is TGTGCCAGCAGCTTAGAGGGTTCAGGGCAGCCCCAGCATTTT.

The rearrangement uses TRBV2 and TRBJ2-1, with 8 bases that match TRBD2. This CDR3 contains 15 residues. Trimming at V came to 5 bases and at J to 0 bases, leaving 3 bases not matched to a gene. The germline gives CDR1 SNHLY, CDR2 FYNNEI. In DNA, the CDR3 is TGTGCCAGCAGTTGGACTAGCCCCTCCTACAATGAGCAGTTCTTC. It translates to CASSWTSPSYNEQFF. The full variable domain, rest sourced from reference TRBV2 and TRBJ2-1, is EPEVTQTPSHQVTQMGQEVILRCVPISNHLYFYWYRQILGQKVEFLVSFYNNEISEKSEIFDDQFSVERPDGSNFTLKIRSTKLEDSAMYFCASSWTSPSYNEQFFGPGTRLTVL.

The chain has TRBV19 and TRBJ1-3; 9 bases are shared with TRBD1. With 5 bases clipped from V and 4 bases from J, the junction kept 9 bases outside the gene matches. The CDR3 length is 16 residues. CDR1 and CDR2 from the germline V gene are LNHDA and SQIVND (reference sequence). The CDR3 sequence: CASSPWDRAEGNTIYF. The DNA for the CDR3 is TGTGCCAGTAGTCCGTGGGACAGGGCGGAAGGAAACACCATATATTTT. Based on the CDR3 plus reference TRBV19 and TRBJ1-3, the full variable domain is DGGITQSPKYLFRKEGQNVTLSCEQNLNHDAMYWYRQDPGQGLRLIYYSQIVNDFQKGDIAEGYSVSREKKESFPLTVTSAQKNPTAFYLCASSPWDRAEGNTIYFGEGSWLTVV.

The chain couples TRBV30 to TRBJ2-1; 7 bases agree with TRBD1. Unmatched junction bases numbered 4, after V lost 0 bases and J lost 2 bases. The germline gives CDR1 GTSNPN, CDR2 SVGIG (reference sequence). CDR3 length: 15 residues. The CDR3 protein is CAWSVRGGPYNEQFF. CDR3 DNA: TGTGCCTGGAGTGTAAGAGGGGGCCCCTACAATGAGCAGTTCTTC.

This chain connects TRBV5-5 to TRBJ2-7; 7 positions agree with TRBD1. V dropped 4 bases and J dropped 6; count of bases not matched to a gene: 13. CDR3 length equals 15 residues. Germline-derived CDR1 and CDR2 are SGHKS and YYEKEE (reference sequence). CDR3 sequence reads: CASSAPGQANPEQYF. Written as DNA, the CDR3 is TGTGCCAGCAGCGCCCCAGGACAGGCGAACCCCGAGCAGTACTTC.

The CDR3 spells CASSYDGRGPGNTIYF. CDR3 sequence (DNA): TGTGCCAGCAGTTACGATGGGAGGGGCCCTGGAAACACCATATATTTT. The chain couples TRBV6-6 to TRBJ1-3, with a possible D match to TRBD1 (5 bases). The CDR3 is 16 amino acids. In germline, CDR1 is MNHNY, CDR2 SVGAGI (reference sequence). The V end lost 2 bases, the J end lost 2 bases, and 13 bases lay between the germline ends.

This chain joins TRBV10-3 and TRBJ2-3; TRBD2 matches 13 bases. V was clipped by 4 bases and J by 6 bases; unmatched bases: 10. The germline gives CDR1 ENHRY, CDR2 SYGVKD. The CDR3 has 17 amino acids. CDR3 bases: TGTGCCATCAGTGGGGGGACTAGCGGGGTTGTTGCCGATACGCAGTATTTT. Translated: CAISGGTSGVVADTQYF.

V usage is TRBV7-2 and J usage is TRBJ1-6; TRBD1 agrees at 9 bases. The trim removed 5 bases at V and 9 bases at J, leaving 8 bases unmatched. CDR3 length equals 15 residues. CDR1 and CDR2 from the germline V gene are SGHTA and FQGNSA. The CDR3 region is CASSARTGDTSPLHF. CDR3 coding DNA: TGTGCCAGCAGCGCCCGGACAGGGGACACTTCACCCCTCCACTTT.